This T cell receptor beta chain derives from a study of blood T cells in healthy people across ages. This clonotype was seen a few times. Its antigen remains unidentified. A second PCR of 7 to 11 cycles used a sample-barcoded 5' primer and a J-beta primer mix. Each TCR beta cDNA got a 12-nucleotide random molecular identifier. TCRdb reanalysed the 5' RACE reads using MiXCR and keeps one entry per CDR3 protein. The data show fewer than 800,000 distinct CDR3 sequences, with 20% to 25% seen just once and 8% to 10% held by the top ten. Looked up from germline, CDR1 is MNHEY and CDR2 is SMNVEV (reference sequence). The CDR3 contains 16 residues. Regarding the study as a whole: In long-lived donors, naive CD4+ cell counts and diversity exceeded those of aged donors.

This sample was also put to use in a study of T cells of mothers and their children. That source reports: Thymic selection, a shaping force on TCR recombination output, acts similarly in related and unrelated pairs.

Sequenced sample: blood. The source is a boy younger than 18 in good health. The chain links TRBV27 to TRBJ2-1; D ambiguous. The J call may not be correct, given that the DNA end is closer to TRBJ2-7. CDR3 DNA sequence: TGTGCCAGCAGTTTATCCTTTGGTCGCCTCCTTTACGAGCAGTACTTC. Translation: CASSLSFGRLLYEQYF.